This is a list of T cell receptor beta chains from one sample in a study of blood T cell repertoires in COVID-19. Clones were read by immunoSEQ multiplex PCR, and TCRdb kept only the in-frame ones, dropping some. The sample shows a few hundred thousand clones, 65% to 85% of them seen only once. Sequenced material: peripheral blood. The receptors stem from a woman aged 45-59 years with acute or convalescent COVID-19. Each CDR3 is given with its conserved first and last residue. D genes are given only for firm matches. Some rows have no size entry. The others give once, few or many, or a class for an expanded clone.

>14|TRBJ2-4|TRBV27|NA|NA
CASSWAAGGYIQYF
TGTGCCAGCAGTTGGGCGGCAGGGGGGTACATTCAGTACTTC
>15|TRBJ2-2|TRBV7-2|NA|TRBD2
CASSPGSGGAGELFF
TGTGCCAGCAGCCCAGGAAGCGGGGGTGCCGGGGAGCTGTTTTTT
>15|TRBJ2-1|TRBV9|NA|NA
CASSDYDSSYNEQFF
TGTGCCAGCAGCGATTACGATAGCTCCTACAATGAGCAGTTCTTC
>16|TRBJ1-3|TRBV7-2|NA|TRBD1
CASSLKTTGNGNTIYF
TGTGCCAGCAGCTTAAAGACGACAGGGAACGGAAACACCATATATTTT
>13|TRBJ1-4|TRBV5-1|NA|TRBD1
CASSDRVDEKLFF
TGCGCCAGCAGTGACAGGGTTGATGAAAAACTGTTTTTT
>16|TRBJ2-7|TRBV27|few|TRBD1
CASSLGGWDRVAEQYF
TGTGCCAGCAGTTTGGGGGGCTGGGACAGGGTTGCCGAGCAGTACTTC
>15|TRBJ1-2|TRBV6-2/TRBV6-3|NA|TRBD1
CASSYYGTGQAGYTF
TGTGCCAGCAGTTACTACGGGACAGGGCAGGCTGGCTACACCTTC
>15|TRBJ2-3|TRBV5-4|NA|NA
CASSSMAGTGDTQYF
TGTGCCAGCAGCTCCATGGCGGGAACCGGAGATACGCAGTATTTT
>16|TRBJ1-6|TRBV2|NA|TRBD1
CASSEAGAGGLSPLHF
TGTGCCAGCAGTGAAGCTGGGGCAGGGGGCCTGTCACCCCTCCACTTT
>12|TRBJ1-2|TRBV5-6|NA|NA
CASSSSNYGYTF
TGTGCCAGCAGCTCGTCGAACTATGGCTACACCTTC
>15|TRBJ2-1|TRBV2|NA|TRBD1
CASTQQGALYNEQFF
TGTGCCAGCACCCAACAGGGGGCCTTATACAATGAGCAGTTCTTC
>15|TRBJ1-1|TRBV25-1|NA|TRBD1
CASSDPGQGATEAFF
TGTGCCAGCAGTGACCCGGGACAGGGGGCCACTGAAGCTTTCTTT
>15|TRBJ2-5|TRBV30|NA|NA
CAWTLNPGVQETQYF
TGTGCCTGGACCCTGAACCCGGGGGTCCAAGAGACCCAGTACTTC
>15|TRBJ1-1|TRBV6-6|NA|TRBD1
CASSYGGTGGVEAFF
TGTGCCAGCAGTTACGGGGGGACAGGGGGAGTTGAAGCTTTCTTT
>14|TRBJ1-2|TRBV3-1/TRBV3-2|once|TRBD1
CASSVSGGHYGYTF
TGTGCCAGCAGCGTATCAGGGGGCCACTATGGCTACACCTTC
>12|TRBJ2-5|TRBV14|NA|NA
CASSPQGETQYF
TGTGCCAGCAGCCCACAGGGTGAGACCCAGTACTTC
>13|TRBJ1-1|TRBV29-1|NA|NA
CSVEGEGNTEAFF
TGCAGCGTTGAAGGGGAGGGAAACACTGAAGCTTTCTTT
>16|TRBJ2-4|TRBV5-1|NA|TRBD1
CASSLAPGTEKNIQYF
TGCGCCAGCAGCTTGGCCCCCGGGACAGAAAAAAACATTCAGTACTTC
>13|TRBJ2-3|TRBV7-3|NA|NA
CASSPEGTDTQYF
TGTGCCAGCAGCCCGGAGGGCACAGATACGCAGTATTTT
>14|TRBJ1-2|TRBV5-1|NA|NA
CASSLRGGDYGYTF
TGCGCCAGCAGCTTGAGGGGAGGGGACTATGGCTACACCTTC
>13|TRBJ2-3|TRBV9|NA|NA
CASSAYSTDTQYF
TGTGCCAGCAGCGCCTACAGTACAGATACGCAGTATTTT
>12|TRBJ1-2|TRBV5-6|NA|NA
CASSLELDGYTF
TGTGCCAGCAGCTTGGAGCTGGATGGCTACACCTTC
>12|TRBJ2-7|TRBV7-2|NA|TRBD1
CASSSTGYEQYF
TGTGCCAGCAGCTCGACAGGGTACGAGCAGTACTTC